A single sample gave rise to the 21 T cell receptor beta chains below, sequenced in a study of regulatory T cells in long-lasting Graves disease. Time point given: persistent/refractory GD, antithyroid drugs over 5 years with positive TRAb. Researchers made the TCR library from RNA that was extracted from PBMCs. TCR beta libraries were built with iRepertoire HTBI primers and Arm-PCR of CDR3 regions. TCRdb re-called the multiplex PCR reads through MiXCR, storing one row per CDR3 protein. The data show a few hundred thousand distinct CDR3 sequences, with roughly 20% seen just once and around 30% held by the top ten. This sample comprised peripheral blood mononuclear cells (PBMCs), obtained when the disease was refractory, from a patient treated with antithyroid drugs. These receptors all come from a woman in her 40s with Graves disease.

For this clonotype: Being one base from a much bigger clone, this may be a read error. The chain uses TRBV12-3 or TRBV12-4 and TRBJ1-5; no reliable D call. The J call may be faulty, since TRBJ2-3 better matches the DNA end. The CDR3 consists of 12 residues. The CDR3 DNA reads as TGTGCCAGCAGCCAGACGCCATGGCCCCAGTATTTT. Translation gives CASSQTPWPQYF.

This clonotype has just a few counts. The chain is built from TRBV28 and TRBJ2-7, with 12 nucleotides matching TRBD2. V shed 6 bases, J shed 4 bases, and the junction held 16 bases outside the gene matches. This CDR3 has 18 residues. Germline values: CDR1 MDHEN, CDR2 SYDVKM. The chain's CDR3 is CASSTPTSGRSVWYEQYF. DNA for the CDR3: TGTGCCAGCAGCACTCCGACTAGCGGGAGATCTGTGTGGTACGAGCAGTACTTC.

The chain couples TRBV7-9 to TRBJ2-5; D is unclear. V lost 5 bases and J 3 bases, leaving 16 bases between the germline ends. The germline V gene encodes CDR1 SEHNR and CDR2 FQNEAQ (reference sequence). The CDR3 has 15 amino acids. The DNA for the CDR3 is TGTGCCAGCAGCCCCCGGCCGACCTCAGAAGAGACCCAGTACTTC. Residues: CASSPRPTSEETQYF.

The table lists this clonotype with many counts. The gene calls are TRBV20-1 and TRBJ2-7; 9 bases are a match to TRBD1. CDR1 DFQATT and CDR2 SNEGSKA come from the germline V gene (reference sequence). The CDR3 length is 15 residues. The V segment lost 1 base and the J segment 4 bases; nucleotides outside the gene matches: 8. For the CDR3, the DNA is TGCAGTGCTAGAGCTTTGGGACAGGGACTTTACGAGCAGTACTTC. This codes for CSARALGQGLYEQYF.

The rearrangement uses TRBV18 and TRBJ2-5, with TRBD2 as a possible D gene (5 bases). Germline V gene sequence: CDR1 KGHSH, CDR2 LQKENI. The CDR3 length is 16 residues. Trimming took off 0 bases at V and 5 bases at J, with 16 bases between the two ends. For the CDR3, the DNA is TGTGCCAGCTCACCACCGGAAGTGGGAGCGGTGGAGACCCAGTACTTC. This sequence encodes CASSPPEVGAVETQYF.

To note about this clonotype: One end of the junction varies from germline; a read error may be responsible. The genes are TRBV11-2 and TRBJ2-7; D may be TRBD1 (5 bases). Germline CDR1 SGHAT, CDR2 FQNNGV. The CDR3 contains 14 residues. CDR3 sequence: CANSLGRTINEQYF. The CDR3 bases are TGTGCCAACAGCTTAGGTCGGACAATCAACGAGCAGTACTTC.

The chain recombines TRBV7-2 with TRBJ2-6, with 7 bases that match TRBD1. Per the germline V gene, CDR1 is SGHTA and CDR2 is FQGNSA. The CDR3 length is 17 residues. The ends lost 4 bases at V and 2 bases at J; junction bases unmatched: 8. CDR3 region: CASSWRQGGPGANVLTF. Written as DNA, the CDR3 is TGTGCCAGCAGCTGGCGACAGGGTGGGCCTGGGGCCAACGTCCTGACTTTC.

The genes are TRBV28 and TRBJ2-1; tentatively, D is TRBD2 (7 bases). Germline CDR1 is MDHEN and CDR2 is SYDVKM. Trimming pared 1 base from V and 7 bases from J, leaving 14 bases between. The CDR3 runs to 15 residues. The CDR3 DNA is TGTGCCAGCAGTTTATTTCCCGCGGGGGCAAATGAGCAGTTCTTC. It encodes CASSLFPAGANEQFF.

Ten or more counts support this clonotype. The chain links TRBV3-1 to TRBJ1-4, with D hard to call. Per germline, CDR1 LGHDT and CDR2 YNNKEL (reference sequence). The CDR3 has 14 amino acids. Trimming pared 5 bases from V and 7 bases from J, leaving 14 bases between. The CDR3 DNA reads TGTGCCAGCAGCGGGCAATTGTTCGTTGAAAAACTGTTTTTT. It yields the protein CASSGQLFVEKLFF.

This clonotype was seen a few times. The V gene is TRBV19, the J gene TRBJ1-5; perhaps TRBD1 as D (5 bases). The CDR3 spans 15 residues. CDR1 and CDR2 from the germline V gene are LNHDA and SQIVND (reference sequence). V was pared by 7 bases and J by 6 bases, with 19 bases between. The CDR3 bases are TGTGCCAGTAACCTTATGTTGGTCGGGGGTCAGCCCCAGCATTTT. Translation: CASNLMLVGGQPQHF.

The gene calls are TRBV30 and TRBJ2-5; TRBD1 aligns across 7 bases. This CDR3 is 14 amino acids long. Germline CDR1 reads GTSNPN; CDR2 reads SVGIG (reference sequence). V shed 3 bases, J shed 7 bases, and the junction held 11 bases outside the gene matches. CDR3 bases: TGTGCCTGGAGCCGGGACAGCCGTCCGGGGACCCAGTACTTC. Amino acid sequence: CAWSRDSRPGTQYF. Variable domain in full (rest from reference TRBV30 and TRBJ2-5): SQTIHQWPATLVQPVGSPLSLECTVEGTSNPNLYWYRQAAGRGLQLLFYSVGIGQISSEVPQNLSASRPQDRQFILSSKKLLLSDSGFYLCAWSRDSRPGTQYFGPGTRLLVL.

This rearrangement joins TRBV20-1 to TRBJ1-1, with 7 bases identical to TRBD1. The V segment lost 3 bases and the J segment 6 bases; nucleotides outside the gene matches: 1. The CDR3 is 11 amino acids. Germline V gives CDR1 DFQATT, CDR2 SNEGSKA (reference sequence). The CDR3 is CSARGQSEAFF. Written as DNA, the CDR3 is TGCAGTGCTAGGGGACAGTCTGAAGCTTTCTTT.

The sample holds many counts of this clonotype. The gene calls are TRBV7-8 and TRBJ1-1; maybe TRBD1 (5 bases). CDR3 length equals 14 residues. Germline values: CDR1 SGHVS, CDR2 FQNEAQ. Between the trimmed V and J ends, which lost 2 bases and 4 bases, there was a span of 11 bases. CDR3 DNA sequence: TGTGCCAGCAGCTTACCAGGGTTGGGCACTGAAGCTTTCTTT. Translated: CASSLPGLGTEAFF.

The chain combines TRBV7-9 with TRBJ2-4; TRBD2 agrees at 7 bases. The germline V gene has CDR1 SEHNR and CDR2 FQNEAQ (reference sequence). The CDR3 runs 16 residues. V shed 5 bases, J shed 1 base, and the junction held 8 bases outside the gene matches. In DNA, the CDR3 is TGTGCCAGCAGCCCAGGAAGCGGGAAGGCCAAAAACATTCAGTACTTC. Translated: CASSPGSGKAKNIQYF.

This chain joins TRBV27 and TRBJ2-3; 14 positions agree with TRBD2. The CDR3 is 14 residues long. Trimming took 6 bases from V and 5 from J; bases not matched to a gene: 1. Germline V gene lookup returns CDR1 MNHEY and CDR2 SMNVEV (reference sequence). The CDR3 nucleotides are TGTGCCAGCAGCGGACTAGCGGGGGGAGATACGCAGTATTTT. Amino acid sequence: CASSGLAGGDTQYF.

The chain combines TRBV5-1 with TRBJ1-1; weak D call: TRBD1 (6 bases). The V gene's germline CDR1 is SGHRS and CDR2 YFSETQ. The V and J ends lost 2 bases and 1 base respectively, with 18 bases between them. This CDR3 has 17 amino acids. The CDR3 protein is CASSFNIHRETNTEAFF. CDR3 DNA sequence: TGCGCCAGCAGCTTTAATATCCACAGGGAAACGAACACTGAAGCTTTCTTT.

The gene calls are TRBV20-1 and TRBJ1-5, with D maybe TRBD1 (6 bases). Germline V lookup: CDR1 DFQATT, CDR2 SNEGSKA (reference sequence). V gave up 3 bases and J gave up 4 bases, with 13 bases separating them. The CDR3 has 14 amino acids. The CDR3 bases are TGCAGTGCTAGTCCGGGGGCTGGGAATCAGCCCCAGCATTTT. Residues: CSASPGAGNQPQHF.

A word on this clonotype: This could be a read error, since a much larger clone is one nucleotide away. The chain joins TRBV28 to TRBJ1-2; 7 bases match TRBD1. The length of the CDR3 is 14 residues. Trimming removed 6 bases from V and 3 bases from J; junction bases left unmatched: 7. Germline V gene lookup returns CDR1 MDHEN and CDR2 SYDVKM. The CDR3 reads CASSTETGYYGYTF. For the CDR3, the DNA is TGTGCCAGCAGCACCGAGACAGGGTACTATGGCTACACCTTC.

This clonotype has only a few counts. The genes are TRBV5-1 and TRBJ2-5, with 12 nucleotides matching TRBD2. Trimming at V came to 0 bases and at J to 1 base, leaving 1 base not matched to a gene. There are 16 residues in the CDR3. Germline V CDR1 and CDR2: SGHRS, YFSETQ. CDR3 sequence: CASSLASGRAQETQYF. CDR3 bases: TGCGCCAGCAGCTTGGCTAGCGGGAGGGCCCAAGAGACCCAGTACTTC. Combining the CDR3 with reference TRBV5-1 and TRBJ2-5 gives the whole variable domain KAGVTQTPRYLIKTRGQQVTLSCSPISGHRSVSWYQQTPGQGLQFLFEYFSETQRNKGNFPGRFSGRQFSNSRSEMNVSTLELGDSALYLCASSLASGRAQETQYFGPGTRLLVL.

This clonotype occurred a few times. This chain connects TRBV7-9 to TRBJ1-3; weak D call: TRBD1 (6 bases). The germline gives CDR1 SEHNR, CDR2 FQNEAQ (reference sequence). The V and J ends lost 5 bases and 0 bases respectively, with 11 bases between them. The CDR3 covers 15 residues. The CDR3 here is CASSRDRSSGNTIYF. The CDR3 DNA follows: TGTGCCAGCAGCAGAGACAGGAGCTCTGGAAACACCATATATTTT.

In nucleotides, the CDR3 is TGTGCCAGTAGTATGGGTAAAGGGTTTCGGCGTGGAACCGGGGAGCTGTTTTTT. It yields the protein CASSMGKGFRRGTGELFF. V is TRBV19 and J is TRBJ2-2; D remains ambiguous. CDR3 size: 18 residues. V was trimmed by 3 bases and J by 5 bases, leaving 22 bases between them. Looked up from germline, CDR1 is LNHDA and CDR2 is SQIVND (reference sequence). The entire variable domain, with the rest obtained from reference TRBV19 and TRBJ2-2, is as follows: DGGITQSPKYLFRKEGQNVTLSCEQNLNHDAMYWYRQDPGQGLRLIYYSQIVNDFQKGDIAEGYSVSREKKESFPLTVTSAQKNPTAFYLCASSMGKGFRRGTGELFFGEGSRLTVL.